The clone carrying this T cell receptor beta chain was counted a single time. The antigen remains undetermined. V was shortened by 4 bases and J by 9 bases, with 12 bases between the two germline ends. This CDR3 is built from 13 residues. In germline, CDR1 is KGHDR, CDR2 SFDVKD. This sample is drawn from a study of CD8 T cells in Susac syndrome. Findings of the study overall: TCR sequencing and HLA analysis covered a relatively small number of individuals.

In blood CD8+ and CD4+ T cells, TCR beta underwent sequencing. Negative isolation was used for CD8+ and CD4+ T cells, and FACS enrichment was applied to TEMRA cells. When the RNA was reverse transcribed, random hexamers were used with an input of roughly 0.45 to 1 ug. TCR beta CDR3 was amplified by immunoSEQ multiplex PCR. This amplification extended across 54 Vbeta and 13 Jbeta segments. TCRdb re-analysed the immunoSEQ multiplex PCR reads in MiXCR, keeping a single row per CDR3 protein. This table holds roughly 180,000 distinct CDR3 sequences, around 96% found once. The sequenced sample was CD4+ T cells from PBMCs. The chain recombines TRBV24-1 with TRBJ1-5; D is unclear. This TCR was sampled from a human donor in good health. The CDR3 loop is CATSDRALGPQHF. The DNA for the CDR3 is TGTGCCACCAGTGACCGGGCCCTTGGGCCCCAGCATTTT.